The 5 T cell receptor beta chains below come from one sample, sequenced in a study of vaccination effects on CD4 cells after COVID-19. Their antigen targets remain unknown. After less than 11 days in culture, the CD4+ T cells were isolated. Some clones are missing from TCRdb's copy, which holds only in-frame ones; the method was immunoSEQ multiplex PCR. The sample consists of around 50,000 clones, about three quarters of them appearing once. Sequenced material: CD4+ T cells from PBMCs cultured without peptide, taken before COVID-19 vaccination. All receptors derive from a human donor who had a prior SARS-CoV-2 infection.

V usage is TRBV5-4 and J usage is TRBJ1-1; unclear D gene. The V and J ends lost 1 base and 5 bases respectively, with 21 bases between them. The germline V gene has CDR1 SGHNT and CDR2 YYREEE (reference sequence). The CDR3 sequence is 17 residues long. The CDR3 nucleotides read TGTGCCAGCAGCTTGCTTCTCGGTCCCGCTCAAAGGACTGAAGCTTTCTTT. It is translated as CASSLLLGPAQRTEAFF.

The V gene is TRBV28, the J gene TRBJ1-2, with 8 bases fitting TRBD1. The ends lost 4 bases at V and 6 bases at J; junction bases unmatched: 13. CDR1 is MDHEN and CDR2 is SYDVKM in the germline V gene. This CDR3 is 16 amino acids long. CDR3 loop: CASSSRPGQGLHGYTF. CDR3 sequence (DNA): TGTGCCAGCAGTTCACGCCCCGGACAGGGACTTCATGGCTACACCTTC.

The chain recombines TRBV6-1 with TRBJ2-7; possible D gene TRBD1, 6 bases. The CDR3 has 15 amino acids. Germline V CDR1 and CDR2: MNHNS, SASEGT. The V end was cut by 2 bases, the J end by 0 bases, with 11 bases between. CDR3: CASSEKQGSSYEQYF. Written as DNA, the CDR3 is TGTGCCAGCAGTGAAAAACAGGGCAGCTCCTACGAGCAGTACTTC.

The chain combines TRBV5-4 with TRBJ1-6; tentatively, D is TRBD1 (6 bases). CDR3 size: 15 residues. V lost 5 bases to trimming and J lost 7 bases, with 16 bases between them. Germline V CDR1 and CDR2: SGHNT, YYREEE (reference sequence). CDR3 sequence reads: CASSSGAGVNSPLHF. DNA for the CDR3: TGTGCCAGCAGTTCAGGTGCAGGGGTAAATTCACCCCTCCACTTT. Together with reference TRBV5-4 and TRBJ1-6, the CDR3 gives the full variable domain: ETGVTQSPTHLIKTRGQQVTLRCSSQSGHNTVSWYQQALGQGPQFIFQYYREEENGRGNFPPRFSGLQFPNYSSELNVNALELDDSALYLCASSSGAGVNSPLHFGNGTRLTVT.

V gene TRBV4-1 combines with J gene TRBJ1-6; 9 bases match TRBD1. Germline CDR1 reads MGHRA; CDR2 reads YSYEKL. The CDR3 has 16 amino acids. J was trimmed by 7 bases and V by 2 bases; bases with no gene match: 6. This CDR3 is CASSQLQGARNSPLHF. The CDR3 DNA reads TGCGCCAGCAGCCAATTACAGGGGGCGCGCAATTCACCCCTCCACTTT.